This T cell receptor (beta chain) was sequenced for a study of STAT3 mutations in large granular lymphocyte leukemia. Findings of the study overall: Every T-cell large granular lymphocyte leukemia patient had at least one immunodominant TCR beta clonotype. Differing intervals and regimens complicate linking therapy response to clone burden.

Assay: immunoSEQ multiplex PCR; the TCRdb copy retains only in-frame clones and omits some. The data hold roughly 2,600 clones, with around 89% observed a single time. A word on this clone: Antigen unknown.

The CDR3 contains 11 residues. Per the germline V gene, CDR1 is DFQATT and CDR2 is SNEGSKA (reference sequence). The V end was cut by 8 bases, the J end by 6 bases, with 13 bases between. The J gene is TRBJ1-2, the V gene TRBV20-1, with D maybe TRBD1 (5 bases). This receptor was taken from a woman in her seventies with T-cell large granular lymphocyte leukemia. Some clones in this sample may be carry-over from other donors' samples. The sequencing sample was made of peripheral blood mononuclear cells. CDR3 sequence: CSKTGDNGYTF. CDR3 DNA: TGCAGTAAAACAGGCGACAATGGCTACACCTTC.